The clone carrying this TCR beta chain was seen only a few times. Investigators prepared the TCR beta libraries by applying iRepertoire HTBI primers and Arm-PCR of CDR3 regions. TCRdb used MiXCR to reprocess the multiplex PCR reads, holding one entry per CDR3 protein. The table has 500,000 to 700,000 distinct CDR3 sequences, 15% to 20% seen once. Time point of the sample: newly diagnosed GD, antithyroid drugs for less than 3 months. Generation of the TCR library employed RNA extracted from PBMCs. The data were taken from a study of regulatory T cells in long-lasting Graves disease. These data are also associated with another study on T cells in Graves' hyperthyroidism and ophthalmopathy. This second report adds: Stable Graves' hyperthyroidism meant no ophthalmopathy progression within 18 months. Patients were aged 18 to 65, had disease duration under 2 months, and had newly diagnosed hyperthyroidism. The HTBI primer set drove a first-round RT-PCR of the TCR CDR3.

The sample in question was peripheral blood mononuclear cells (PBMCs), obtained at new diagnosis, from a patient treated with antithyroid drugs. This clonotype originated in a woman aged 25 to 45 with Graves disease.

CDR3 sequence: CASSSLWGYEQYF. In DNA, the CDR3 is TGCGCCAGCAGCTCCCTCTGGGGTTACGAGCAGTACTTC. The rearrangement links TRBV5-1 to TRBJ2-7; D remains unclear. This CDR3 is built from 13 residues. Trimming took off 3 bases at V and 4 bases at J, with 11 bases between the two ends. The germline CDR1 and CDR2 sequences are SGHRS and YFSETQ.